This T cell receptor beta chain was identified during a study of immune heterogeneity within non-small cell lung tumors. Background on the study: Of all tumors, 4 turned out to be squamous cell carcinomas, 10 to 11 were non-squamous carcinomas and 1 was not otherwise specified. General observations from the study: Correlation analysis showed that local T-cell clonality was moderately but significantly associated with local tumor mutational burden (R approximately 0.33). Within each patient, tumor sites shared identical dominant CDR3 beta clonotypes and also held site-unique high-frequency clones.

Many counts were recorded for this clonotype. Its antigen is still unknown. Bulk tumor genomic DNA was the template, and each sample received 550 to 650 ng. Several biopsies per primary tumor, spaced far apart, were taken during surgery. Newly diagnosed with untreated non-small cell lung cancer, the patients underwent curative surgery. The donor pool consisted of newly diagnosed non-small cell lung cancer patients who were having surgery with curative intent. Germline V gene data show CDR1 as KGHDR and CDR2 as SFDVKD. V was trimmed by 0 bases and J by 6 bases, leaving 10 bases between them. This CDR3 region has 14 residues. Amplification of TCR beta CDR3 was performed by multiplex PCR with 32 V and 13 J primers. TCRdb redid the calling of the multiplex PCR reads with MiXCR, one entry per CDR3 protein. The sample yields tens of thousands of distinct CDR3 sequences, 27% seen once.

This clonotype originated in a man aged 35-49 years with non-small cell lung cancer. The chain combines TRBV24-1 with TRBJ1-2, with D perhaps TRBD1 (6 bases). Sequencing input: lung tumor tissue. The CDR3 here is CATSDLLGADGYTF. The CDR3 DNA reads as TGTGCCACCAGTGATTTGCTGGGGGCGGATGGCTACACCTTC.